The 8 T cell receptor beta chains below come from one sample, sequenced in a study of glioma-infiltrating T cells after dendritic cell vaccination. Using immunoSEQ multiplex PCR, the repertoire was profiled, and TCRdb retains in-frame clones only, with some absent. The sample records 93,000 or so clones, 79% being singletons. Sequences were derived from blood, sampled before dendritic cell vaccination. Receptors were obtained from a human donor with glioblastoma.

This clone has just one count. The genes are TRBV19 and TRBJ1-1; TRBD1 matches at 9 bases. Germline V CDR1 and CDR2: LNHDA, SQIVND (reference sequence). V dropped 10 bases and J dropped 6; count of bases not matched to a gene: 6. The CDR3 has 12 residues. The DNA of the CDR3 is TGTGCCACCTCACAGGGGGCCCCTGAAGCTTTCTTT. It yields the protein CATSQGAPEAFF.

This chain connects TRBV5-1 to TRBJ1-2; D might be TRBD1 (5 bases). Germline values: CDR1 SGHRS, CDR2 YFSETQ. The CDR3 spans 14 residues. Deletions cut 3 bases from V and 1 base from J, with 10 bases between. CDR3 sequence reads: CASSSYQGNYGYTF. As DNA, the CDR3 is TGCGCCAGCAGCTCTTATCAGGGTAACTATGGCTACACCTTC.

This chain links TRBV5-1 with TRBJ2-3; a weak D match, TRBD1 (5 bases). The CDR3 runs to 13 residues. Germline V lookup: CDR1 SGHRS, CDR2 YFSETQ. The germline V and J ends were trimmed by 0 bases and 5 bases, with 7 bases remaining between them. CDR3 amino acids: CASSLGQKDTQYF. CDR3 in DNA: TGCGCCAGCAGCTTGGGACAGAAAGATACGCAGTATTTT. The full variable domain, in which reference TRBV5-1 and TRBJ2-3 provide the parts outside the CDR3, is KAGVTQTPRYLIKTRGQQVTLSCSPISGHRSVSWYQQTPGQGLQFLFEYFSETQRNKGNFPGRFSGRQFSNSRSEMNVSTLELGDSALYLCASSLGQKDTQYFGPGTRLTVL.

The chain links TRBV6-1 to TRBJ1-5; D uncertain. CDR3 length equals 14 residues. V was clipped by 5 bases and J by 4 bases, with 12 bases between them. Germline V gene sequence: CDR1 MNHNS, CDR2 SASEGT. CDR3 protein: CASSIFWANQPQHF. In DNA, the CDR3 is TGTGCCAGCAGTATATTCTGGGCAAATCAGCCCCAGCATTTT.

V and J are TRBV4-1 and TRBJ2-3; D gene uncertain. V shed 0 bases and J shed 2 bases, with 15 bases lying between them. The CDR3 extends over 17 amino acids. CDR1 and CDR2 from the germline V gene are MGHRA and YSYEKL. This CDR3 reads CASSQEGTGSYTDTQYF. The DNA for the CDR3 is TGCGCCAGCAGCCAAGAAGGCACCGGGTCCTACACAGATACGCAGTATTTT.

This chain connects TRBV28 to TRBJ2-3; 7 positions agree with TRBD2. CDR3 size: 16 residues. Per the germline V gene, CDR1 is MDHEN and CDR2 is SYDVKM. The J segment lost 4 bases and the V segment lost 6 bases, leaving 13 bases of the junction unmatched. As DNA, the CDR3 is TGTGCCAGCAGCCCCGGGGGACTACAAAGTTCAGATACGCAGTATTTT. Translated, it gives CASSPGGLQSSDTQYF. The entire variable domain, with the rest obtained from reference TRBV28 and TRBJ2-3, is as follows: DVKVTQSSRYLVKRTGEKVFLECVQDMDHENMFWYRQDPGLGLRLIYFSYDVKMKEKGDIPEGYSVSREKKERFSLILESASTNQTSMYLCASSPGGLQSSDTQYFGPGTRLTVL.

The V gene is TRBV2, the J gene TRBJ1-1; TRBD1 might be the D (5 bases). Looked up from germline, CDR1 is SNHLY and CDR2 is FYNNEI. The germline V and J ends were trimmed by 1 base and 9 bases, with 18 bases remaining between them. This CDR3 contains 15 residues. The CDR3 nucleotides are TGTGCCAGCAGTGAAGAGGTGATGACAGTAGTTAAAGCTTTCTTT. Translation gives CASSEEVMTVVKAFF.

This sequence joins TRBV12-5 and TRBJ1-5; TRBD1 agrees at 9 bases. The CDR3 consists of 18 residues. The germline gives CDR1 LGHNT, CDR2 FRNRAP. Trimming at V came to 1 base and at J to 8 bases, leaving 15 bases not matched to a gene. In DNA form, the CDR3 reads TGTGCTAGTGGTTTGGCGATAAAATCCGGGACAGGGACGAAGCCCCAGCATTTT. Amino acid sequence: CASGLAIKSGTGTKPQHF. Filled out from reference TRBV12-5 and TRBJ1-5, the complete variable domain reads DARVTQTPRHKVTEMGQEVTMRCQPILGHNTVFWYRQTMMQGLELLAYFRNRAPLDDSGMPKDRFSAEMPDATLATLKIQPSEPRDSAVYFCASGLAIKSGTGTKPQHFGDGTRLSIL.